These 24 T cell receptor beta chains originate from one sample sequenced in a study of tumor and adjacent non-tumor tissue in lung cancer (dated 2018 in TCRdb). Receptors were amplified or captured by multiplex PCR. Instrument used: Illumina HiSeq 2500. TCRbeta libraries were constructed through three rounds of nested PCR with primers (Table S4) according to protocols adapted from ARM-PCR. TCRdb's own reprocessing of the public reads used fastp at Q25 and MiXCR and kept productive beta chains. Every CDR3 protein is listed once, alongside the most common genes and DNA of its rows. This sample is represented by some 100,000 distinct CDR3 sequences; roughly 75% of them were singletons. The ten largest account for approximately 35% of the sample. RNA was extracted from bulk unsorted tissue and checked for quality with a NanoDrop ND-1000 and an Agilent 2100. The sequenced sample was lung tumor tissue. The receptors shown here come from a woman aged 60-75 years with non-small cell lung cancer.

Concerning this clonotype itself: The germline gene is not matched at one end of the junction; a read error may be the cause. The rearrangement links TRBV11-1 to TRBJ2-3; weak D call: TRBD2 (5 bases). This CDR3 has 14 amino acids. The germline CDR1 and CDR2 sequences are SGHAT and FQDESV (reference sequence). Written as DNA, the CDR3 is TGTACCAGCAACTTTGAGGGTACCACAGATACGCAGTATTTT. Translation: CTSNFEGTTDTQYF.

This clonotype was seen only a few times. The CDR3 protein is CASNFRGDSLGPPLHF. The DNA for the CDR3 is TGTGCCAGCAATTTTCGAGGGGACTCCCTCGGACCACCCCTCCACTTT. The V and J genes are TRBV12-3 or TRBV12-4 and TRBJ1-6; D perhaps matches TRBD1 (5 bases). This CDR3 has 16 amino acids. Trimming took off 7 bases at V and 11 bases at J, with 24 bases between the two ends.

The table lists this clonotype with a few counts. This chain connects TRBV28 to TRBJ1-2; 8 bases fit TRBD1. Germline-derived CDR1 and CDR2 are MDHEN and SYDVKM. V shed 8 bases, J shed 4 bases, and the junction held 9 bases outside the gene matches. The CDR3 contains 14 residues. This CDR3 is CASAGQGLSYGYTF. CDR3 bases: TGTGCCAGCGCCGGACAGGGACTCAGCTATGGCTACACCTTC.

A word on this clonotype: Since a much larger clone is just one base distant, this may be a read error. CDR3 residues: CTSSPTGGGYGYAF. The CDR3 nucleotides read TGCACCAGCAGCCCTACGGGGGGCGGCTATGGCTACGCCTTC. The chain employs TRBV4-3 and TRBJ1-2; possibly TRBD1 for D (6 bases). This CDR3 is built from 14 residues. Per the germline V gene, CDR1 is LGHNA and CDR2 is YSLEER.

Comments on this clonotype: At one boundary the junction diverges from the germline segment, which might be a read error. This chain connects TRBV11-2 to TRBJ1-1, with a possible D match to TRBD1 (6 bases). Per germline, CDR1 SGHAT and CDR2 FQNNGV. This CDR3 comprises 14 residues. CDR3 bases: TGTGCCAGAAGCTTAGTTCAGGGGAACACTGAAGCTTTATTT. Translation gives CARSLVQGNTEALF.

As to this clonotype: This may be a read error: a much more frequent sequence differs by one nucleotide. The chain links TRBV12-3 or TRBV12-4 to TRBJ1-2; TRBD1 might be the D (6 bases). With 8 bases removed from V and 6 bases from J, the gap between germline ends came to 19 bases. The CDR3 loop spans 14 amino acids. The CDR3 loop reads CASREQGIDNGYTF. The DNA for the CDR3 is TGTGCCAGCCGCGAACAGGGCATAGACAATGGCTACACCTTC.

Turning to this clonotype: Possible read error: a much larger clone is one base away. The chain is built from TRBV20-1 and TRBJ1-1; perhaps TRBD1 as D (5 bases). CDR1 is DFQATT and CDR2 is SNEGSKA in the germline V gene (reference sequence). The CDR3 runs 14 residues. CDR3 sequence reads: CSTRDLTGNTEAFF. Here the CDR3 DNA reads TGCAGTACTAGAGACCTTACAGGGAACACTGAAGCTTTCTTT.

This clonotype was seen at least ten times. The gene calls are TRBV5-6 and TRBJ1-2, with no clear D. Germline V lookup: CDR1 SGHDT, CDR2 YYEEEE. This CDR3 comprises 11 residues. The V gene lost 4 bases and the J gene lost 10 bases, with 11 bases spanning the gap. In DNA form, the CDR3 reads TGTGCCAGCAGCGGCTCAAGCGCCTACACCTTC. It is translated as CASSGSSAYTF. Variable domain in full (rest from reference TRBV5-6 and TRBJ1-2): DAGVTQSPTHLIKTRGQQVTLRCSPKSGHDTVSWYQQALGQGPQFIFQYYEEEERQRGNFPDRFSGHQFPNYSSELNVNALLLGDSALYLCASSGSSAYTFGSGTRLTVV.

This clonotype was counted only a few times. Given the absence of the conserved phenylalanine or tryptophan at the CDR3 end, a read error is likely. CDR3 sequence reads: CASSPFQGGGTEAFC. As DNA, the CDR3 is TGTGCCAGCAGTCCCTTTCAGGGTGGTGGCACTGAAGCTTTCTGT. This chain joins TRBV12-3 or TRBV12-4 and TRBJ1-1; D might be TRBD1 (5 bases). Between the trimmed V and J ends, which lost 5 bases and 4 bases, there was a span of 17 bases. The CDR3 loop spans 15 amino acids.

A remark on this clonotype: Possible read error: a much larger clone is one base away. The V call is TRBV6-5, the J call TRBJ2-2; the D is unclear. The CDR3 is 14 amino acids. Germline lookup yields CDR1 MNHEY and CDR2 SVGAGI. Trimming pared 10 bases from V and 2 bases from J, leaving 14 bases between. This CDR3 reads CATNLRLNTGELFF. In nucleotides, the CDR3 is TGTGCCACCAATCTCAGACTTAACACCGGGGAGCTGTTTTTT.

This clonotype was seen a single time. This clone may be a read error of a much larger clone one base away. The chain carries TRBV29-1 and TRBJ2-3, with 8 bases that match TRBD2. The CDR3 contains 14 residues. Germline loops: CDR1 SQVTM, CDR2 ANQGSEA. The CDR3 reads CTIQGSGNRDTQYF. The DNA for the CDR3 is TGCACCATACAGGGTAGCGGGAACAGAGATACGCAGTATTTT.

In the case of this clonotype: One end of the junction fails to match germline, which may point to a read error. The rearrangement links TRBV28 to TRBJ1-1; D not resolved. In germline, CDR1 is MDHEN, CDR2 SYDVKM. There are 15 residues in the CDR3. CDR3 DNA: TGTGCCAGCAGTTTCCTCACTCGCAGGAATACGGAAGCTTTATTT. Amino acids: CASSFLTRRNTEALF.

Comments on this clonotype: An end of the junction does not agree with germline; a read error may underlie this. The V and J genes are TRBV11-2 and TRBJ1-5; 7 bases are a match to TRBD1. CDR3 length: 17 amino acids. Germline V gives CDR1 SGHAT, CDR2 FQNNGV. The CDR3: CASSLKGAWDSNQLQHF. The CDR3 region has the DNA TGTGCCAGCAGCCTCAAGGGGGCCTGGGATAGCAATCAGCTCCAGCATTTT.

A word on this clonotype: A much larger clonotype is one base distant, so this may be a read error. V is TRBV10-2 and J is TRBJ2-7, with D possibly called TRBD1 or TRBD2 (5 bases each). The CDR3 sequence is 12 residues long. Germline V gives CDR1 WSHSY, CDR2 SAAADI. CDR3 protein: CDSSGEGYEQYF. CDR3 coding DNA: TGCGACAGCAGTGGTGAGGGGTACGAGCAGTACTTC.

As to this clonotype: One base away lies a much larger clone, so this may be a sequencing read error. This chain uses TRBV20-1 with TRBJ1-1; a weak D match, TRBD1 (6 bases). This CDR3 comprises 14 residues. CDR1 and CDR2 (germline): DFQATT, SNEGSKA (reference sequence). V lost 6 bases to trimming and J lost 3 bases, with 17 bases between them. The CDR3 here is CSASTQGRDTEAFF. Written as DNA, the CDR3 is TGCAGTGCCTCAACGCAGGGGCGCGACACTGAAGCTTTCTTT.

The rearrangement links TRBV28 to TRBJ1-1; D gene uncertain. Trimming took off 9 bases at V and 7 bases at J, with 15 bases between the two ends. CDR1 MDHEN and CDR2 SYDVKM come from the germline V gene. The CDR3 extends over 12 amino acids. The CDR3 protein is CARSTNRYEAFF. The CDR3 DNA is TGTGCCAGGAGCACAAACAGATATGAAGCTTTCTTT. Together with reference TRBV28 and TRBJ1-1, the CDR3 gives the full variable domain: DVKVTQSSRYLVKRTGEKVFLECVQDMDHENMFWYRQDPGLGLRLIYFSYDVKMKEKGDIPEGYSVSREKKERFSLILESASTNQTSMYLCARSTNRYEAFFGQGTRLTVV.

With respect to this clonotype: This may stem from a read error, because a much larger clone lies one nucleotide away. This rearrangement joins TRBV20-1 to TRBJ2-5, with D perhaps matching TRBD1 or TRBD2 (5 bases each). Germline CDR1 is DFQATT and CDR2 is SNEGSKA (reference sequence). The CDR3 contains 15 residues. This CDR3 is CSPRPRGLSSETQYF. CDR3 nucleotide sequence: TGCAGTCCTAGGCCTCGGGGCCTTTCCTCAGAGACCCAGTACTTC.

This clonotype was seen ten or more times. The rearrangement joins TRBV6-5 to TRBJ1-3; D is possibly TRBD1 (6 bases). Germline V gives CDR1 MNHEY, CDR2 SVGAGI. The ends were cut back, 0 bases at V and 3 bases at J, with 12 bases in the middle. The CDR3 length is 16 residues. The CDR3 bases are TGTGCCAGCAGTTACTCGGTAACAGGGAGTGGAAACACCATATATTTT. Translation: CASSYSVTGSGNTIYF.

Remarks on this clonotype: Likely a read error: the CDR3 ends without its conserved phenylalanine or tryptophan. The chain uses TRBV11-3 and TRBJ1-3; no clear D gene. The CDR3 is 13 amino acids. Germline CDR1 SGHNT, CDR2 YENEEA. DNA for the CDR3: TGTGACACCCGGGAGGACTCTGGAAAAACCATATATTCT. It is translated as CDTREDSGKTIYS.

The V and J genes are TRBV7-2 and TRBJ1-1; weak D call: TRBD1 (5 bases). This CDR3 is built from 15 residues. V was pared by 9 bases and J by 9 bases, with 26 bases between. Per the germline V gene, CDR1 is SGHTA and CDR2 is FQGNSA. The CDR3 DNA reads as TGTGCCAGGACCCAGGGCGGGGCGCGTACTACTAAAGCTTTCTTT. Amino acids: CARTQGGARTTKAFF.

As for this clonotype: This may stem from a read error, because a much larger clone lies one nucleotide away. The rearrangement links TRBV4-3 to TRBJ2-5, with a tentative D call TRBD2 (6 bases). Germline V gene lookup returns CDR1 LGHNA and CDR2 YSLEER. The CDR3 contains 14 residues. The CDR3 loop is CVSSQVAGRETQYF. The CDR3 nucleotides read TGCGTCAGCAGCCAAGTTGCGGGACGAGAGACCCAGTACTTC.

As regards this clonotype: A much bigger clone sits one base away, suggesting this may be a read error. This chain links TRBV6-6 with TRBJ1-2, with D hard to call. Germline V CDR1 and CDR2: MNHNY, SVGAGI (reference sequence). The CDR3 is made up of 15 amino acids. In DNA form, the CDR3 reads TGTGCCTGCAGTTATCTGGGAGGGATAAACTATGGCTACACCTTC. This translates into CACSYLGGINYGYTF.

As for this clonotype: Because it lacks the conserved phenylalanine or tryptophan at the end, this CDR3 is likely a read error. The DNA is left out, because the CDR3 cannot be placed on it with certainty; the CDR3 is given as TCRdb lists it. CDR3 region: CVSSQEQGYRNGQLI. This chain joins TRBV4-2 and TRBJ2-1; the table's D call of TRBD1 was not tested on the DNA. Germline CDR1 LGHNA, CDR2 YNFKEQ. 15 amino acids form the CDR3, both terminal residues included.

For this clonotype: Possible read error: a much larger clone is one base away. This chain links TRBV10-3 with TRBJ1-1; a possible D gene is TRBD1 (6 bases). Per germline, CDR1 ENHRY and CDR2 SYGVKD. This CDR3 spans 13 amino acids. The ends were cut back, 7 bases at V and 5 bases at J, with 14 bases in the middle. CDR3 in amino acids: CAIKGGVSTEAFF. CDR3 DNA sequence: TGTGCCATCAAAGGGGGTGTATCGACTGAAGCTTTCTTT.